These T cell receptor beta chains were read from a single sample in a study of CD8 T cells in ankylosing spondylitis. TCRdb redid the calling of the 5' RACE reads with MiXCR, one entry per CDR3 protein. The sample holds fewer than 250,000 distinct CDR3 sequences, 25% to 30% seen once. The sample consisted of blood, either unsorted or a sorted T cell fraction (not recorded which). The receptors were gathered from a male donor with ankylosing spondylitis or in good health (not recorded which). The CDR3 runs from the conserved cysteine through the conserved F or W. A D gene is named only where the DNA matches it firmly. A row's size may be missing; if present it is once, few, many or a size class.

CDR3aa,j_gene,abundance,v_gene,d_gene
CASSQTDSYQEGYTF,TRBJ1-2,NA,TRBV5-1,NA
CASSFGVGPYEQYF,TRBJ2-7,NA,TRBV7-9,NA
CSASWAGGISDTQYF,TRBJ2-3,many,TRBV20-1,TRBD2
CASSLRTSGRADTQYF,TRBJ2-3,NA,TRBV5-6,TRBD2
CASRETSGPYEQYF,TRBJ2-7,NA,TRBV12-3/TRBV12-4,TRBD2
CRRRNQPQHF,TRBJ1-5,few,TRBV20-1,NA
CSALRRGSYNEQFF,TRBJ2-1,many,TRBV20-1,TRBD1
CASSTSGRAPGELFF,TRBJ2-2,many,TRBV5-1,TRBD2
CASSLLVFGGASSYNEQFF,TRBJ2-1,many,TRBV7-6,NA
CASSSPGTASSYEQYF,TRBJ2-7,NA,TRBV7-6,TRBD1
CASSGGAAQYF,TRBJ2-5,once,TRBV12-3/TRBV12-4,NA
CASSLVIGTRSEQYF,TRBJ2-7,once,TRBV5-4,NA
CASSERLANTGELFF,TRBJ2-2,many,TRBV5-6,NA
CASRVLSGSNTGELFF,TRBJ2-2,many,TRBV7-2,TRBD2
CASSPRAGNTGELFF,TRBJ2-2,many,TRBV3-1,NA
CSANGRGISETQYF,TRBJ2-5,many,TRBV20-1,NA
CASSSPGVRTEAFF,TRBJ1-1,many,TRBV6-5,NA
CASRRTSGPYEQYF,TRBJ2-7,many,TRBV28,TRBD2
CASSSPEQALYEQYF,TRBJ2-7,NA,TRBV6-2/TRBV6-3,NA
CASSLNSGSEAFF,TRBJ1-1,NA,TRBV12-3/TRBV12-4,NA
CASSRGTGGYEQFF,TRBJ2-1,few,TRBV6-1,TRBD1
CAGSLVFGNEQFF,TRBJ2-1,few,TRBV7-2,NA
CSARPGQNNSPLHF,TRBJ1-6,few,TRBV20-1,TRBD1
CSASMGDRKTQYF,TRBJ2-5,many,TRBV20-1,NA
CSVDGGRVSDTQYF,TRBJ2-3,NA,TRBV29-1,TRBD2
CASRVTGANQETQYF,TRBJ2-5,NA,TRBV11-2,TRBD1
CSARDHGEQFF,TRBJ2-1,many,TRBV20-1,NA
CASSGTSRDRNFYSNQPQHF,TRBJ1-5,many,TRBV6-2/TRBV6-3,TRBD1
CAIRGDRSSPQYEQYF,TRBJ2-7,many,TRBV10-3,NA
CSASRETNTEAFF,TRBJ1-1,many,TRBV29-1,NA
CSVEAGQETQYF,TRBJ2-5,many,TRBV29-1,NA